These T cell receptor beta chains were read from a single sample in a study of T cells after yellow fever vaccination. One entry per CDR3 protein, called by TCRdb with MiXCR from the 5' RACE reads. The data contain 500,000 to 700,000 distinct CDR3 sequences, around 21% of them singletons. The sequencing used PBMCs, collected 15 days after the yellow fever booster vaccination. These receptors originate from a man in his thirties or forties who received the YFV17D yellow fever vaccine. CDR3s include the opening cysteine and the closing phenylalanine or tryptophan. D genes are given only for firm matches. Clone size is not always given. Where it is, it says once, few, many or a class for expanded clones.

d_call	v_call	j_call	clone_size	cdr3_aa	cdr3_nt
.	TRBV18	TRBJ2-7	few	CASSPPRTTLEQYF	TGTGCCAGCTCACCACCGAGGACAACCTTGGAGCAGTACTTC
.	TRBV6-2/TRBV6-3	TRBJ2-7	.	CASSYGASDEQYF	TGTGCCAGCAGTTACGGGGCGTCGGACGAGCAGTACTTC
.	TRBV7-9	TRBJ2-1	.	CASSSPIWGRHEQFF	TGTGCCAGCAGCTCCCCCATCTGGGGACGTCATGAGCAGTTCTTC
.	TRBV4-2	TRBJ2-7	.	CASSPQFSKGVGNYEQYF	TGTGCCAGCAGCCCCCAATTTTCGAAGGGGGTGGGGAACTACGAGCAGTACTTC
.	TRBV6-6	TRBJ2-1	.	CASGRGLGNEQFF	TGTGCCAGCGGCCGGGGCCTAGGCAATGAGCAGTTCTTC
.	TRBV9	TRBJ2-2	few	CASSILGQTNTGELFF	TGTGCCAGCAGCATACTTGGACAGACGAACACCGGGGAGCTGTTTTTT
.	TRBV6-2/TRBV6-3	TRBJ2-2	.	CASSYSLGAGGELFF	TGTGCCAGCAGTTACTCGCTGGGTGCGGGCGGGGAGCTGTTTTTT
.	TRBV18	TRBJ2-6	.	CASSPGTGFGANVLTF	TGTGCCAGCTCACCAGGGACGGGCTTTGGGGCCAACGTCCTGACTTTC
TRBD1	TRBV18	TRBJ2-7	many	CASSPGTGFYEQYF	TGTGCCAGCTCGCCAGGGACAGGTTTTTACGAGCAGTACTTC
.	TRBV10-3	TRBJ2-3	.	CAISEQGRDTDTQYF	TGTGCCATCAGTGAACAGGGCAGGGACACAGATACGCAGTATTTT
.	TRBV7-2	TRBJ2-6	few	CASSHNGANVLTF	TGTGCCAGCAGCCACAACGGGGCCAACGTCCTGACTTTC
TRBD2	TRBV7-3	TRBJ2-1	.	CASSRTSSHEQFF	TGTGCCAGCAGCCGGACTAGCTCCCATGAGCAGTTCTTC
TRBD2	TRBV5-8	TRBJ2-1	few	CASTLGTSGLTNEQFF	TGTGCCAGCACGCTTGGGACTAGCGGGCTTACCAATGAGCAGTTCTTC
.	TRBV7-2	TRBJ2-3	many	CASSLAGVPDTQYF	TGTGCCAGCAGCTTAGCGGGAGTACCAGATACGCAGTATTTT
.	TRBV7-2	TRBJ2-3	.	CASSLSPRLHGADTQYF	TGTGCCAGCAGCCTTTCCCCGCGGCTACATGGCGCAGATACGCAGTATTTT
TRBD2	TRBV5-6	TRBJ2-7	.	CASSPRTSGSIHEQYF	TGTGCCAGCAGCCCCCGGACTAGCGGGAGTATCCACGAGCAGTACTTC
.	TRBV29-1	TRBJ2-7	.	CSVGLGPLASYEQYF	TGCAGCGTTGGACTGGGACCGCTGGCCTCCTACGAGCAGTACTTC
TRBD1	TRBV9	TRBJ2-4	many	CASSGGGTGVIQYF	TGTGCCAGCAGCGGCGGGGGGACAGGGGTCATTCAGTACTTC
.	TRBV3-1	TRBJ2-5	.	CASRPGTSQETQYF	TGTGCCAGCAGACCCGGGACCTCCCAAGAGACCCAGTACTTC
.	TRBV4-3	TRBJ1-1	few	CASSHDGRGESEAFF	TGCGCCAGCAGCCACGACGGGAGAGGGGAGTCTGAAGCTTTCTTT
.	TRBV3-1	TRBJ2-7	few	CASSKFLGYEQYF	TGTGCCAGCAGCAAGTTTCTAGGTTACGAGCAGTACTTC
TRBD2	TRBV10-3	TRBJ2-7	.	CAISVGGSSYEQYF	TGTGCCATCAGTGTTGGCGGGAGCTCCTACGAGCAGTACTTC
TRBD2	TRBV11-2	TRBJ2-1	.	CASRNIAGGGGNEQFF	TGTGCCAGCAGAAATATAGCGGGAGGGGGTGGCAATGAGCAGTTCTTC
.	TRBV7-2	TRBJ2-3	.	CASSRGDRPTDTQYF	TGTGCCAGCAGCCGGGGGGACAGGCCCACAGATACGCAGTATTTT
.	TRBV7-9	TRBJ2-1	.	CASSLASTNPGDEQFF	TGTGCCAGCAGCTTAGCGTCCACAAATCCGGGTGATGAGCAGTTCTTC
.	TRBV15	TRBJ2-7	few	CATSRGPRVDEQYF	TGTGCCACCAGCAGAGGGCCCCGGGTAGACGAGCAGTACTTC
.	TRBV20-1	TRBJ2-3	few	CSASLSLRLSSTDTQYF	TGCAGTGCTAGTTTGAGTCTGAGATTATCTAGCACAGATACGCAGTATTTT
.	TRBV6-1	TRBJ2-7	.	CASTEARGEQYF	TGTGCCAGCACCGAAGCCAGGGGCGAGCAGTACTTC
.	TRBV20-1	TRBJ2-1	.	CSARDWGEANNYNEQFF	TGCAGTGCTAGAGATTGGGGGGAGGCTAACAACTACAATGAGCAGTTCTTC
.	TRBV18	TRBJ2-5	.	CASSMYQETQYF	TGTGCCAGCTCAATGTACCAAGAGACCCAGTACTTC
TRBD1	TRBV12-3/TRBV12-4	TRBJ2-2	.	CASRRTGSDGELFF	TGTGCCAGCAGGAGGACAGGGTCGGACGGGGAGCTGTTTTTT
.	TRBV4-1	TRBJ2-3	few	CASSDGRWARGTDTQYF	TGCGCCAGCAGTGATGGAAGGTGGGCGAGAGGCACAGATACGCAGTATTTT
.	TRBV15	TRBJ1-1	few	CATSRDLGEAFF	TGTGCCACCAGCAGAGATCTGGGGGAAGCTTTCTTT
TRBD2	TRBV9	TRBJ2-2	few	CASSLFGGRDTGELFF	TGTGCCAGCAGCCTCTTCGGCGGGAGGGACACCGGGGAGCTGTTTTTT
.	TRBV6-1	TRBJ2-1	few	CASTEGGGAYNEQFF	TGTGCCAGCACCGAAGGGGGGGGGGCTTACAATGAGCAGTTCTTC
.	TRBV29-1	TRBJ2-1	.	CSVDRYNEQFF	TGCAGCGTTGATCGGTACAATGAGCAGTTCTTC
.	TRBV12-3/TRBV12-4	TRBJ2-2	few	CASSVSGIGTGELFF	TGTGCCAGCAGTGTCAGTGGGATCGGCACCGGGGAGCTGTTTTTT
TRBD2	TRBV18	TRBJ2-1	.	CASSLTSGRPSFYNEQFF	TGTGCCAGCTCACTAACTAGCGGGAGGCCCTCCTTCTACAATGAGCAGTTCTTC
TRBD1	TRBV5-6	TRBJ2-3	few	CASSPGQGLDTQYF	TGTGCCAGCAGCCCGGGACAGGGACTAGATACGCAGTATTTT
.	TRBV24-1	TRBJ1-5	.	CATSEGAQPQHF	TGTGCCACCAGTGAAGGGGCTCAGCCCCAGCATTTT
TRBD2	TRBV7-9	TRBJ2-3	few	CASSPGTSASTDTQYF	TGTGCCAGCAGCCCAGGGACTAGCGCCAGCACAGATACGCAGTATTTT
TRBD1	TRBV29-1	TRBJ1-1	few	CSGSLEGAQTEAFF	TGCAGCGGCAGTTTGGAGGGGGCGCAAACTGAAGCTTTCTTT
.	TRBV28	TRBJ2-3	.	CASRLLGDTQYF	TGTGCCAGCAGATTGCTGGGGGATACGCAGTATTTT
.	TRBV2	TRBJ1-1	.	CASSEIAETEAFF	TGTGCCAGCAGTGAAATCGCGGAGACTGAAGCTTTCTTT
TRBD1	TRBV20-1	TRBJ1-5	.	CSAIKGQGGNQPQHF	TGCAGTGCTATAAAAGGACAGGGTGGAAATCAGCCCCAGCATTTT
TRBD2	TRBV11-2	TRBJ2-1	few	CASSSSGLAEQFF	TGTGCCAGCAGCTCCTCCGGACTAGCGGAGCAGTTCTTC